Each of the 9 T cell receptor beta chains below was sequenced from the same sample in a study of CD8 T cells in Susac syndrome. The RNA, 0.5 to 1 ug, was put through reverse transcription using random hexamers. Via MiXCR, TCRdb re-called the immunoSEQ multiplex PCR reads, giving one row per CDR3 protein. The data contain around 140,000 distinct CDR3 sequences, roughly 80% of them singletons. The sample was CD8+ T cells from PBMCs. Receptors were obtained from a human donor with multiple sclerosis.

On this clonotype itself: At one boundary the junction diverges from the germline segment, which might be a read error. This sequence joins TRBV6-1 and TRBJ1-2, with D possibly TRBD1 on 5 matching bases. The CDR3 runs to 10 residues. Germline CDR1 reads MNHNS; CDR2 reads SASEGT. As DNA, the CDR3 is TGTGCCAGCAGTGCCTGGGACGGGTTCTTC. Translating it yields CASSAWDGFF.

The CDR3 bases are TGTGCCAGTAGTATAGAGACAGGGTTTGGCTACACCTTC. This sequence encodes CASSIETGFGYTF. The rearrangement uses TRBV19 and TRBJ1-2, with 7 nucleotides matching TRBD1. Germline loops: CDR1 LNHDA, CDR2 SQIVND (reference sequence). V was clipped by 0 bases and J by 7 bases; unmatched bases: 2. This CDR3 comprises 13 residues. The full variable domain, its missing parts supplied by reference TRBV19 and TRBJ1-2, is DGGITQSPKYLFRKEGQNVTLSCEQNLNHDAMYWYRQDPGQGLRLIYYSQIVNDFQKGDIAEGYSVSREKKESFPLTVTSAQKNPTAFYLCASSIETGFGYTFGSGTRLTVV.

The chain combines TRBV27 with TRBJ2-4; 8 bases agree with TRBD2. After removal of 6 bases from V and 6 bases from J, the junction contained 4 bases not matched to a gene. This CDR3 spans 13 amino acids. Germline V gives CDR1 MNHEY, CDR2 SMNVEV (reference sequence). CDR3 coding DNA: TGTGCCAGCAGATCGGGACTAGTAAACATTCAGTACTTC. This encodes CASRSGLVNIQYF.

J is TRBJ2-2 and V is TRBV5-5; D may correspond to TRBD1 or TRBD2 (5 bases each). The CDR3 sequence is 14 residues long. V lost 2 bases and J lost 6, with 11 bases in between. The V gene's germline CDR1 is SGHKS and CDR2 YYEKEE (reference sequence). CDR3 nucleotide sequence: TGTGCCAGCAGCTTTTTTGGGGGATCCGGGGAGCTGTTTTTT. This sequence encodes CASSFFGGSGELFF.

The chain links TRBV27 to TRBJ2-4, with 10 bases that match TRBD2. With 6 bases clipped from V and 1 base from J, the junction kept 24 bases outside the gene matches. There are 22 residues in the CDR3. The germline V gene encodes CDR1 MNHEY and CDR2 SMNVEV (reference sequence). The CDR3 DNA follows: TGTGCCAGCAGCTCAAGGATGGCCCTGGCTAGCGGGAGCGTCACGGCCAAAAACATTCAGTACTTC. It yields the protein CASSSRMALASGSVTAKNIQYF.

The rearrangement links TRBV18 to TRBJ1-4, with a tentative D call TRBD1 (6 bases). With 4 bases removed from V and 4 bases from J, the gap between germline ends came to 13 bases. This CDR3 region has 15 residues. Per the germline V gene, CDR1 is KGHSH and CDR2 is LQKENI. The CDR3 DNA is TGTGCCAGCTCACTGGGACAATGGGGTAATGAAAAACTGTTTTTT. Translating gives CASSLGQWGNEKLFF.

This rearrangement joins TRBV2 to TRBJ1-4; D gene unclear. CDR3 size: 11 residues. The germline gives CDR1 SNHLY, CDR2 FYNNEI. The germline V and J ends were trimmed by 0 bases and 8 bases, with 1 base remaining between them. In DNA, the CDR3 is TGTGCCAGCAGTGAAGCCGAAAAACTGTTTTTT. Translation gives CASSEAEKLFF.

This rearrangement joins TRBV4-1 to TRBJ2-1, with D perhaps matching TRBD2 (7 bases). V lost 5 bases to trimming and J lost 0 bases, with 14 bases between them. The CDR3 is 16 amino acids. CDR1 is MGHRA and CDR2 is YSYEKL in the germline V gene. As DNA, the CDR3 is TGCGCCAGCAGCATCGACGCGGGGGCCTCCTACAATGAGCAGTTCTTC. Its protein is CASSIDAGASYNEQFF.

The chain links TRBV24-1 to TRBJ1-5; D is perhaps TRBD1 (5 bases). The ends were cut back, 5 bases at V and 6 bases at J, with 13 bases in the middle. Germline CDR1 KGHDR, CDR2 SFDVKD. The CDR3 is 14 amino acids. CDR3 sequence: CATSGGGLGQPQHF. The CDR3 DNA reads TGTGCCACCAGTGGTGGGGGGTTGGGTCAGCCCCAGCATTTT.